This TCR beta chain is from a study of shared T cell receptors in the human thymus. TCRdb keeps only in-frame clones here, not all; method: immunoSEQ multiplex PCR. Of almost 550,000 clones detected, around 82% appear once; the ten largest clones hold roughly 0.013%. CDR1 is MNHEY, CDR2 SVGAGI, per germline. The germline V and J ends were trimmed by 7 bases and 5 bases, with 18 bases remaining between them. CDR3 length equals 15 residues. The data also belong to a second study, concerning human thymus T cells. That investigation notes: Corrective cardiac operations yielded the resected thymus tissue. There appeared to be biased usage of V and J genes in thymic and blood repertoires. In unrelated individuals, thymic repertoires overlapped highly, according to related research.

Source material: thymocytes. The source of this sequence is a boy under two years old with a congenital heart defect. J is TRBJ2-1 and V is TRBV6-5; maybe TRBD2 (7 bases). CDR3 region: CASIPRGRAHNEQFF. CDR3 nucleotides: TGTGCCAGCATCCCAAGGGGGAGGGCACACAATGAGCAGTTCTTC.